This T cell receptor (beta chain) derives from a study of T cells in localized non-small cell lung cancer. Study-level findings and limits: Among the top 100 tumor clones, a median 57 appeared in adjacent lung. Highest T cell clonality was seen in uninvolved adjacent lung, surpassing that measured in tumor.

Only in-frame clones appear in the TCRdb table, and some are missing; sequencing was by immunoSEQ multiplex PCR. This table has 35,000 to 45,000 clones, 79% appearing once. As for this clone: Its target is not known.

CDR1 is MNHEY, CDR2 SVGAGI, per germline. The V gene end was trimmed by 7 bases and the J gene end by 4 bases; junction bases not matched to a gene: 6. The CDR3 runs 15 residues. The chain joins TRBV6-5 to TRBJ2-2; 10 nucleotides align to TRBD1. The specimen was PBMCs, collected before any cancer treatment. This clonotype originated in a woman aged 40-75 years with stage II squamous cell lung carcinoma. This CDR3 reads CASTGTGAVTGELFF. The CDR3 DNA sequence: TGTGCCAGCACCGGGACAGGGGCGGTCACCGGGGAGCTGTTTTTT.